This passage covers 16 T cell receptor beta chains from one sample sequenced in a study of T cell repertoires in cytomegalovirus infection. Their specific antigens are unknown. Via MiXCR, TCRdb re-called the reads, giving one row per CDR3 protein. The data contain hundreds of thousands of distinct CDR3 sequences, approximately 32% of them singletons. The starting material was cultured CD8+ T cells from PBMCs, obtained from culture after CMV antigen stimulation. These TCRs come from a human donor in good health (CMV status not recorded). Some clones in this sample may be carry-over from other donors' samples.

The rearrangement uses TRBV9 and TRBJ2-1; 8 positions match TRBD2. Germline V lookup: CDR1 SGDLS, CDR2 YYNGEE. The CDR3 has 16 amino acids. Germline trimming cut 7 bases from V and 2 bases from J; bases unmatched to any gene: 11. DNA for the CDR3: TGTGCCAGCTCACGCGGGGGGAGACCTACCTACAATGAGCAGTTCTTC. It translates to CASSRGGRPTYNEQFF.

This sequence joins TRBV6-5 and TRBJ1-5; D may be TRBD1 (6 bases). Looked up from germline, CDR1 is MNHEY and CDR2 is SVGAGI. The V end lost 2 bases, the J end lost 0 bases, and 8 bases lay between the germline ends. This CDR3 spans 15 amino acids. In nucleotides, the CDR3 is TGTGCCAGCAGTTACGGGACACCTAGCAATCAGCCCCAGCATTTT. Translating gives CASSYGTPSNQPQHF.

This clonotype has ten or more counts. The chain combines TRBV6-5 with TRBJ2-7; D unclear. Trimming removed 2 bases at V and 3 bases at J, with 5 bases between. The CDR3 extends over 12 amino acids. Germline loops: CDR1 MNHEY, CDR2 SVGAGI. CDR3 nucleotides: TGTGCCAGCAGTTACGGGAACTACGAGCAGTACTTC. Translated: CASSYGNYEQYF.

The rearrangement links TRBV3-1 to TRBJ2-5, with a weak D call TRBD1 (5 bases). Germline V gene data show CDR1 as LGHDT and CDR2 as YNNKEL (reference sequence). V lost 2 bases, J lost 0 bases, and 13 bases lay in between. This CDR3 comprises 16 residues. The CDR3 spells CASSQPRQGDQETQYF. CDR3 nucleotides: TGTGCCAGCAGCCAACCAAGGCAGGGTGACCAAGAGACCCAGTACTTC.

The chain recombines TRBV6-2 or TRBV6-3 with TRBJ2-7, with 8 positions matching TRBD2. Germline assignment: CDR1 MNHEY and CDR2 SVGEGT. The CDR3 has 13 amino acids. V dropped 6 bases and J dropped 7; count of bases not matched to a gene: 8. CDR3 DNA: TGTGCCAGCAGAACCGACACGGGAGGGGAGCAGTACTTC. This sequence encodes CASRTDTGGEQYF.

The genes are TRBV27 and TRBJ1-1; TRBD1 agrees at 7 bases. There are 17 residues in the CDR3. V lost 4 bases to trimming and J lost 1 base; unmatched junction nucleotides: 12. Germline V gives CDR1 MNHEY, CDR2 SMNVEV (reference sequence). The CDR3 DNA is TGTGCCAGCAGTTCCAACGACAGGGCCCTGGGGAACACTGAAGCTTTCTTT. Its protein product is CASSSNDRALGNTEAFF.

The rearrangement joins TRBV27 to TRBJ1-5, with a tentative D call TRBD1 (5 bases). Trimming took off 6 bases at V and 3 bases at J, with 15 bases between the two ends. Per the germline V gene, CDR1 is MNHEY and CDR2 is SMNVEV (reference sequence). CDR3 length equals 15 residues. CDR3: CASSLGAAFNQPQHF. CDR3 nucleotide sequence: TGTGCCAGCAGCCTCGGGGCAGCCTTCAATCAGCCCCAGCATTTT.

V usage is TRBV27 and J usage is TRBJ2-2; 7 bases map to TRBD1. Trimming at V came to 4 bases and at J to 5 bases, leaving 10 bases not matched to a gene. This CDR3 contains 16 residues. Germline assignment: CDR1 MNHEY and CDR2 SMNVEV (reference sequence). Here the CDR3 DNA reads TGTGCCAGCAGTTCAGGGGGACGGGAAGGGACCGGGGAGCTGTTTTTT. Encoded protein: CASSSGGREGTGELFF.

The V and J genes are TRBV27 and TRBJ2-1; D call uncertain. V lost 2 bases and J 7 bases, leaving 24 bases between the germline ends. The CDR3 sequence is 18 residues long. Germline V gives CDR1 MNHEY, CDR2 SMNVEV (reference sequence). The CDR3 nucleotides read TGTGCCAGCAGTTTAGCCCCCTTTGCTGAGGCGCGATGGAATGAGCAGTTCTTC. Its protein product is CASSLAPFAEARWNEQFF.

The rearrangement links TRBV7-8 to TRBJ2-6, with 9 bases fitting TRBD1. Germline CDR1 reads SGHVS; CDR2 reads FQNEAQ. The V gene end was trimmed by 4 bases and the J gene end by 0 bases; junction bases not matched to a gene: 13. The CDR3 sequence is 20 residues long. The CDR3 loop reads CASSSPYPGQGYSGANVLTF. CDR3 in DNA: TGTGCCAGCAGCTCACCATACCCGGGACAGGGATACTCTGGGGCCAACGTCCTGACTTTC.

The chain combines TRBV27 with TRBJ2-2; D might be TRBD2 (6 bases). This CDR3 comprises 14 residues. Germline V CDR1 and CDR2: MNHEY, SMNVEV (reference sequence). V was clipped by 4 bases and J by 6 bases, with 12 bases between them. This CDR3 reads CASSWASEAGELFF. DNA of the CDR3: TGTGCCAGCAGTTGGGCTAGCGAAGCCGGGGAGCTGTTTTTT.

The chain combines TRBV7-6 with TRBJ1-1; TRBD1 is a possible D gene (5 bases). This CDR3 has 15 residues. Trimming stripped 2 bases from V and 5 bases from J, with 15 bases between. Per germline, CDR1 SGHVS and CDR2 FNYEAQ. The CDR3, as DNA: TGTGCCAGCAGCTTAAGGACTGGGGGACGGACTGAAGCTTTCTTT. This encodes CASSLRTGGRTEAFF.

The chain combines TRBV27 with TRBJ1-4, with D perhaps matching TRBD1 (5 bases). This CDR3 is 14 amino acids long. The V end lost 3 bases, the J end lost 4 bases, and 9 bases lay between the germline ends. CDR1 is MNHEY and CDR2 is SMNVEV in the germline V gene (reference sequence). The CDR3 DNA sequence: TGTGCCAGCAGTTTCGGGGCTTATAATGAAAAACTGTTTTTT. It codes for CASSFGAYNEKLFF.

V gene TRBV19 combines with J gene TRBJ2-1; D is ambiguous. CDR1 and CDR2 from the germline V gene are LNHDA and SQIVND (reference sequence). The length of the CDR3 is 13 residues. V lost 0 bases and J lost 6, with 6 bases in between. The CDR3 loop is CASSIENSNEQFF. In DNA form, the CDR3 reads TGTGCCAGTAGTATAGAGAACTCCAATGAGCAGTTCTTC.

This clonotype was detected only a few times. The CDR3 DNA is TGTGCCAGCAGTGCACAGGGGGCGAATCAGCCCCAGCATTTT. Amino acids: CASSAQGANQPQHF. This chain connects TRBV27 to TRBJ1-5, with 9 bases lining up with TRBD1. From germline, CDR1 is MNHEY and CDR2 SMNVEV (reference sequence). V lost 5 bases to trimming and J lost 4 bases; unmatched junction nucleotides: 3. The CDR3 consists of 14 residues.

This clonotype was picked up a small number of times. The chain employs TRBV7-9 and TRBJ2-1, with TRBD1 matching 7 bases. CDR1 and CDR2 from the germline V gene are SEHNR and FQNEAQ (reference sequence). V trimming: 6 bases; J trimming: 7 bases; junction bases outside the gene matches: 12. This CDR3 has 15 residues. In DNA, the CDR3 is TGTGCCAGCAGATCCCTGACAGGGAATTTAAATGAGCAGTTCTTC. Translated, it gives CASRSLTGNLNEQFF.